This TCR beta chain stems from a study of T cell changes during pregnancy in multiple sclerosis. The protocol was immunoSEQ multiplex PCR, while the TCRdb copy is restricted to in-frame clones and leaves out a portion. The sample has 26,000 or so clones, approximately 92% seen once. The CDR3 has 15 residues. CDR1 MDHEN and CDR2 SYDVKM come from the germline V gene. The ends lost 10 bases at V and 6 bases at J; junction bases unmatched: 10. The specimen was CD8+ T cells from peripheral blood mononuclear cells, collected in the second trimester of pregnancy. The TCR sequence derives from a female donor with multiple sclerosis, enrolled in a pregnancy study. The rearrangement joins TRBV28 to TRBJ2-1; TRBD2 aligns across 12 bases. This chain's CDR3 is CAIQVRTSGINEQFF. Here the CDR3 DNA reads TGTGCCATCCAGGTCCGGACTAGCGGGATCAATGAGCAGTTCTTC.